Listed here is a single T cell receptor beta chain. Its antigen remains unidentified. The input lacks base qualities; no much larger clone sits a single base away. Whole blood was collected in K2EDTA tubes by collaborating institutions according to the institutions' own protocols. For TCRbeta analysis, collaborators shipped samples as frozen whole blood, isolated PBMCs, or DNA extracted from either of those sample types. The immunoSEQ Assay, a bias-controlled multiplex PCR, was used to amplify TCRbeta CDR3 regions from genomic DNA. The original methods were these. The number of nucleated cells in each sample was estimated by amplification of reference gene primers within the assay. To quantify the absolute abundance of each unique TCRbeta CDR3 rearrangement, sequence reads were collapsed and filtered. For each sample, productive Simpson clonality was calculated by taking the square root of Simpson's diversity index across productive rearrangements. TCRdb retrieved this table from immuneACCESS and kept in-frame rearrangements only. Not all clones are present; in checked studies, unresolved V genes account for under half, and no reason is known for the remainder. The V and J calls and clone size were taken over from that table, and D and trimming were inferred from the DNA. The sample profile shows approximately 250,000 clones; approximately 86% of them were found once. The ten top clones hold approximately 2% of the sample.

This sample stems from a study of blood T cell repertoires in COVID-19 (dated by TCRdb to 2018 to 2020). Turning to the overall study: Samples covering the acute and convalescent phases of COVID-19 were provided by collaborators in the United States, Italy and Spain. The material from the prospective study consisted of cDNA or gDNA derived from T cells, B-cell-depleted T cells, or PBMCs. Subjects who had been exposed to COVID-19, were actively infected with it, or had recovered from it provided the deeply sampled blood TCRbeta repertoires that made up the dataset. A freely available public database, intended as a resource for researchers studying the immune response to SARS-CoV-2, is where the repertoires were released. Samples were obtained from the ongoing ImmuneRACE study (first 160 participants) and from 1,000 to 1,500 subjects provided by 6 global collaborators. Sample metadata almost always included a de-identified subject ID, COVID-19 status, age in years and sex. Where available, HLA class I and class II types were obtained from metadata supplied by the sample provider rather than from assay-based typing.

Study-level results and caveats: The amount of clinical and demographic metadata varied by source and participant and was provided uncurated.

Sequencing used peripheral blood. This receptor was obtained from a man under 40 with active or convalescent COVID-19.

In nucleotide form, the sequence is TGTGCCAGCAGCCTCGGGACTAGCGGCACCGGGGAGCTGTTTTTT. This sequence encodes CASSLGTSGTGELFF. The V and J segments used are TRBV3-1 (or the pseudogene TRBV3-2) and TRBJ2-2, and 11 bases in between align with TRBD2. Taken from the germline V gene (reference sequence), the CDR1 and CDR2 loops are LGHDT and YNNKEL. At the junction V is shortened by 4 bases and J by 4 bases; bases outside the gene matches: 2. Reading from cysteine to phenylalanine, the CDR3 counts 15 amino acids. Only the CDR3 part of the read is kept: 45 bases, read in frame from the first base.